Sequencing of this TCR beta chain was carried out in a study of blood T cell repertoires in COVID-19. Produced via immunoSEQ multiplex PCR; TCRdb's table is partial and in-frame only. The sample lists 130,000 to 150,000 clones; 81% were seen once. Per germline, CDR1 SGHRS and CDR2 YFSETQ. V was clipped by 4 bases and J by 8 bases; unmatched bases: 10. The CDR3 contains 14 residues. The sequence derives from a human donor with acute or convalescent COVID-19. The donor label of this sample is uncertain. The genes are TRBV5-1 and TRBJ1-2; 8 positions agree with TRBD1. The sample consisted of peripheral blood. This chain's CDR3 is CASSPSRTGLGYTF. CDR3 in DNA: TGCGCCAGCAGCCCTTCTCGGACAGGGCTCGGCTACACCTTC.